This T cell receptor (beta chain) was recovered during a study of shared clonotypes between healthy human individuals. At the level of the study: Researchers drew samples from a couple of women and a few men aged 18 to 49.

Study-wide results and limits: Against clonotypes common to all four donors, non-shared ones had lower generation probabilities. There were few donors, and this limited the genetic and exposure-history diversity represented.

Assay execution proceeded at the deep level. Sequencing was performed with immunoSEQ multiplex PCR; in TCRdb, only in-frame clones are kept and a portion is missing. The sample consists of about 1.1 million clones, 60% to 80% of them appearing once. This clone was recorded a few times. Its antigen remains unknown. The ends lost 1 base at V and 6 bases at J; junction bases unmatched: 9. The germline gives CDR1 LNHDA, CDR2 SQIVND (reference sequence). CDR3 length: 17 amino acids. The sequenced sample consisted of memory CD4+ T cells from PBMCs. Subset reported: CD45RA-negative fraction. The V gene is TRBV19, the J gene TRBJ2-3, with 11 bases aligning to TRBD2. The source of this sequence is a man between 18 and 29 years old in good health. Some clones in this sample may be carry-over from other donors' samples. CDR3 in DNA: TGTGCCAGTAGTATAGCGGCTAGCGGGAGGCGAGGGGATACGCAGTATTTT. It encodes CASSIAASGRRGDTQYF.